This T cell receptor beta chain was obtained from a study of cytomegalovirus exposure and HLA in healthy donors (dated by TCRdb to between 2016 and 2019). The study in broad terms: An earlier analysis of roughly 630 of the donors reported about 250 Gb of sequence data and roughly 100 million unique TCR beta sequences from some 180 million T cells. An earlier analysis of 587 of the donors used high-throughput TCR beta sequencing to judge whether each TCR beta V gene segment behaved as functional or pseudogenic. A handful of DR-DQ haplotypes were treated as single units for association and clustering because of strong linkage in the cohort. Class I and class II HLA loci were covered by the typing at four-digit resolution. Donor age, sex, ethnicity and CMV serostatus were collected together with the repertoire data. Every repertoire in the discovery cohort had been generated on one and the same sequencing platform. High-throughput TCR immunosequencing, statistical association of individual TCRs with disease status, and machine learning were combined to predict cytomegalovirus infection status. Besides the first cohort of about 730 subjects, a separate validation cohort made up of 120 different subjects was used. The T cell repertoires of several hundred subjects were profiled by immunosequencing and related to cytomegalovirus serostatus. In a later genetic analysis, genome-wide SNP genotypes for about three fifths of the roughly 670 donors were used, and that subset was treated as a discovery cohort. Rather than drawing on any new phenotypic data, the later analysis identified candidate immune exposures from TCR beta sequences and the way those sequences occurred across donors. The study was designed to test whether signatures of past pathogen exposure could be identified by cataloging public T cell receptors. To study patterns of TCR occurrence, a later analysis re-analyzed previously published TCR beta repertoires from 550 to 800 donors and added high-resolution HLA genotyping. Of the roughly 430 genotyped donors, 65% to 90% fell in the genetic ancestry cluster associated with self-reported Caucasian donors. Roughly 300 gigabases of sequencing data and tens of millions of unique TCR sequences were included in an early release covering 500 to 750 HLA-typed donors. Among some 400 genotyped donors of the cohort, an average of 235,054 unique TCR beta nucleotide sequences were sequenced per donor, roughly a sixth of them non-productive. The number of donors typed differed by locus, with roughly 620-630 for A, B, C, DRB1 and DQB1, more than 500 for DQA1, 600 to 610 for DPA1, and 472 for DPB1.

The cohort was made up of roughly 670 healthy bone marrow donors. At the time of sampling, every cohort member was nominally healthy, though immune exposures that went unrecorded were likely present. The donor tested CMV seronegative, placing the donor among the roughly 400 seronegative members of the cohort. Every donor gave a peripheral blood sample, and the peripheral blood mononuclear cells from that sample were used for TCR beta sequencing. Genomic DNA extraction from the blood cell samples was performed with the Qiagen DNeasy Blood Extraction Kit. Library construction relied on the immunoSEQ multiplex PCR assay. For the multiplex PCR, a mixture combining 60 forward primers for TCR Vbeta segments and 13 reverse primers for TCR Jbeta segments was used. Amplification of the CDR3 region of rearranged TCR beta genes was performed with a multiplex PCR assay on genomic DNA. The amplified TCR beta libraries were sequenced on the Illumina HiSeq System as 87-base-pair reads. The published analysis was carried out like this. A later analysis counted tens of millions of unique TCR beta chains across the 666 repertoires, and around 12 million of these chains were shared by at least two donors. To remove PCR and sequencing errors, raw reads were error-corrected and collapsed into unique sequences using a nearest-neighbor algorithm that merged closely related sequences. CDR3 sequences were aligned to IMGT reference sequences to assign V, D and J gene segments. Each retained sequence needed at least a six-nucleotide match to both a V gene segment and a J gene segment. Rearrangements were classified as productive when the CDR3 lacked stop codons and remained in frame with V and J, and all other rearrangements were classified as non-productive. Following IMGT convention, CDR3 was defined as the stretch from the second conserved V-encoded cysteine to the conserved J-encoded phenylalanine. Sequences without an unambiguous match to a single V gene segment were excluded from the earlier analysis of about 600 of the donors. An earlier analysis of almost 600 of the donors classified V segments as functional when productive rearrangements were above 56.7% and as segregating when the standard deviation between donors was above 5%. To diagnose cytomegalovirus status from the catalog of TCR beta chain sequences, a statistical classification framework was built. A later analysis assigned V and J genes by comparing TCR nucleotide sequences with IMGT/GENE-DB human TR gene sequences. The TCRdist pipeline was used in a later analysis to assign CDR3 sequences and most-parsimonious VDJ recombination scenarios. In a later analysis, each TCR beta chain was defined by its CDR3 amino acid sequence together with its V-gene family, and reads lacking a unique V-gene family were excluded. A later analysis removed 550 to 650 highly shared, low-generation-probability nucleotide sequences to deal with suspected cross-contamination and a sequencing artifact. In a later analysis, a clonal expansion index for each public chain was calculated from normalized within-repertoire ranks of inferred template counts. Generation probabilities in a later analysis came from a VDJ recombination model fitted to out-of-frame rearrangements, and those results were checked against IGoR. Hypergeometric tests were used in a later analysis to score TCR-TCR, TCR-HLA and TCR-CMV co-occurrence, with a repertoire-size bias correction applied to the TCR pairs. In a later analysis, false discovery rates were estimated by permuting HLA or CMV assignments 20 times. A later analysis grouped co-occurring TCRs with DBSCAN, adding TCRdist sequence similarity when clustering within HLA-allele-positive subsets. Co-occurrence clustering excluded repertoires with fewer than 30,000 or more than 120,000 public chains, plus five with anomalous nucleotide sharing. Drawn from immuneACCESS, this table holds only the in-frame rearrangements with V and J called that TCRdb kept. Clones are partly lost; checked studies trace under half to an unresolved V gene and leave the rest unexplained. That table supplies the V and J calls and clone size; D and trimming were determined from the DNA. The sample table holds 100,000 to 150,000 clones, of which more than 60% were seen once. Around 4.5% of the sample belongs to the ten largest clones.

The germline V gene specifies MNHEY as CDR1 and SVGAGI as CDR2. The CDR3 runs 16 residues from the cysteine to the phenylalanine. CDR3 DNA is the only sequence kept; it has 48 bases, read in frame from the first base. The V end loses 0 bases and the J end loses 1 base, and a stretch of 10 bases separates them. A word on this clone: The antigen it binds to is not known. The sample holds no much larger clone one base away, and base qualities are not on file.

General conclusions and limits of the study: According to a later analysis, most CMV-associated TCR beta chains appeared to be HLA-restricted, and the HLA associations seemed to be driven largely by CMV exposure. A further reported finding was that TCR beta sequences accurately predicted the HLA-A and HLA-B alleles for most subjects in the first cohort. Specific HLA alleles were associated with over 15,000 TCR beta sequences at a false discovery rate of 0.05 in a later analysis. An association between a missense DCLRE1C variant and V-gene and J-gene trimming of TCR beta chains was found in a later genetic analysis and replicated in an independent cohort. In vitro tests confirmed that a few of the cytomegalovirus-associated TCR beta chains recognize cytomegalovirus antigens. Cytomegalovirus status was reported to be diagnosed by the classifier with high specificity and sensitivity in both the original and validation cohorts. The study listed approximately 160 TCR beta chains as associated with cytomegalovirus. Across donors, most TCR sequences were observed very rarely, whereas some public TCRs were present in many individuals. Roughly uniform sequencing depth across donors was assumed in presence/absence analyses, although this assumption may not hold. Broadly in line with IMGT annotations, most TCR beta V segments showed up in productive rearrangements about 87% or about 30% of the time in an earlier analysis of 450 to 600 of the donors. Linkage disequilibrium might explain the correlated functional status among segregating V segments, but an unknown experimental factor could not be excluded. The authors suggested that the approach could potentially be generalized to other disease states and immunological phenotypes. Because some donors lacked HLA typing at each locus, the association tests relied only on the typed subset. This cohort had only TCR beta chains sequenced, and the lack of alpha or paired-chain data limited which features could be detected. A later genetic analysis reported fewer N-insertions in productive TCRs among donors in an Asian-associated ancestry cluster than the roughly 690-donor mean. According to a later analysis, TCR association rates differed among HLA loci, with DRB1 alleles showing the most associated TCRs and HLA-C alleles showing the fewest. Because counts were too low, around 17 rarely observed V segments, including chromosome 9 orphons, were left out of the earlier analysis of approximately 580 of the donors. The only immune exposure information available for the cohort was CMV serostatus. Some IMGT-functional V segments, including TRBV6-2 and TRBV6-3, could not be told apart with the 87-base-pair reads, so those segments were excluded. In a later analysis, HLA-associated TCR beta chains were found to be more clonally expanded and to have lower generation probabilities than equally common non-associated chains. The sequencing pipeline was judged likely to have produced a cluster of highly shared sequence variants as a technical artifact. When HLA alleles, especially DR and DQ, strongly co-occurred, attributing TCR associations to individual alleles was difficult. A later analysis reported that several top co-occurrence clusters appeared linked to parvovirus B19, influenza, CMV and Epstein-Barr virus.

Specimen: PBMCs. The sequence links TRBV6-5 to TRBJ1-5; the D gene is unclear. This TCR was sampled from a woman aged 40 to 50 in good health and CMV-seronegative. This receptor carries the CDR3 CASSYSAGGSNQPQHF. The DNA sequence is given as TGTGCCAGCAGTTACTCGGCGGGCGGAAGCAATCAGCCCCAGCATTTT.